These T cell receptor beta chains were read from a single sample in a study of memory CD8 T cells in hepatitis C reinfection. Libraries were prepared by immunoSEQ multiplex PCR; TCRdb keeps only in-frame clonotypes and omits some of them. The sample carries more than 45,000 clones, roughly 90% recorded once. Material for sequencing was naive CD8+ T cells sorted from blood. These receptors all come from a man in his late teens or twenties with hepatitis C virus infection. Both conserved end residues are part of each CDR3. Fields, in order: J gene, D gene, clone size, CDR3 length, V gene, CDR3 protein, CDR3 DNA. D genes are given only for firm matches. The size entry is marked missing in some rows and otherwise reads once, few, many or a size class.

j_call: TRBJ1-1; d_call: TRBD1; clone_size: .; cdr3_length: 15; v_call: TRBV2; cdr3_aa: CASSEATGGDTEAFF; cdr3_nt: TGTGCCAGCAGTGAAGCGACAGGGGGCGACACTGAAGCTTTCTTT
j_call: TRBJ1-3; d_call: .; clone_size: .; cdr3_length: 16; v_call: TRBV11-2; cdr3_aa: CASSLVGGGSGNTIYF; cdr3_nt: TGTGCCAGCAGCTTAGTCGGCGGGGGATCGGGAAACACCATATATTTT
j_call: TRBJ2-7; d_call: TRBD2; clone_size: .; cdr3_length: 14; v_call: TRBV6-1; cdr3_aa: CASSVASGDYEQYF; cdr3_nt: TGTGCCAGCAGTGTGGCTAGCGGGGACTACGAGCAGTACTTC
j_call: TRBJ2-7; d_call: .; clone_size: once; cdr3_length: 17; v_call: TRBV6-1; cdr3_aa: CASSGRPGYFQDYEQYF; cdr3_nt: TGTGCCAGCAGTGGACGCCCCGGTTATTTTCAGGACTACGAGCAGTACTTC
j_call: TRBJ2-1; d_call: TRBD2; clone_size: .; cdr3_length: 15; v_call: TRBV5-4; cdr3_aa: CASSGTSGGYNEQFF; cdr3_nt: TGTGCCAGCAGCGGGACTAGCGGGGGATACAATGAGCAGTTCTTC
j_call: TRBJ2-1; d_call: .; clone_size: .; cdr3_length: 17; v_call: TRBV7-3; cdr3_aa: CASSPRAGLAGMGEQFF; cdr3_nt: TGTGCCAGCAGTCCCCGGGCGGGGCTAGCCGGGATGGGTGAGCAGTTCTTC
j_call: TRBJ2-2; d_call: TRBD2; clone_size: .; cdr3_length: 17; v_call: TRBV27; cdr3_aa: CASSDILAGGLTGELFF; cdr3_nt: TGTGCCAGCAGCGACATTTTAGCGGGAGGCCTTACCGGGGAGCTGTTTTTT
j_call: TRBJ2-1; d_call: TRBD2; clone_size: .; cdr3_length: 17; v_call: TRBV5-4; cdr3_aa: CASSSEPTSGPYNEQFF; cdr3_nt: TGTGCCAGCAGCTCCGAACCGACTAGCGGCCCCTACAATGAGCAGTTCTTC
j_call: TRBJ2-1; d_call: TRBD1; clone_size: .; cdr3_length: 15; v_call: TRBV5-1; cdr3_aa: CAGSWTGGSYNEQFF; cdr3_nt: TGCGCCGGCAGCTGGACAGGGGGCTCCTACAATGAGCAGTTCTTC
j_call: TRBJ1-4; d_call: .; clone_size: .; cdr3_length: 15; v_call: TRBV27; cdr3_aa: CASSPAGAVGEKLFF; cdr3_nt: TGTGCCAGCAGTCCAGCGGGGGCGGTTGGTGAAAAACTGTTTTTT
j_call: TRBJ2-1; d_call: TRBD2; clone_size: .; cdr3_length: 17; v_call: TRBV5-6; cdr3_aa: CASSSYRTSGRANEQFF; cdr3_nt: TGTGCCAGCAGTTCCTACAGGACTAGCGGGAGGGCCAATGAGCAGTTCTTC
j_call: TRBJ2-3; d_call: .; clone_size: .; cdr3_length: 13; v_call: TRBV4-2; cdr3_aa: CASRALETDTQYF; cdr3_nt: TGTGCCAGCAGGGCCCTGGAGACAGATACGCAGTATTTT
j_call: TRBJ1-2; d_call: .; clone_size: .; cdr3_length: 12; v_call: TRBV29-1; cdr3_aa: CSVDGGTEGYTF; cdr3_nt: TGCAGCGTTGACGGGGGAACGGAAGGCTACACCTTC
j_call: TRBJ2-2; d_call: TRBD2; clone_size: .; cdr3_length: 18; v_call: TRBV5-6; cdr3_aa: CASSPWDGTRDPTGELFF; cdr3_nt: TGTGCCAGCAGCCCCTGGGATGGGACTAGAGATCCGACCGGGGAGCTGTTTTTT
j_call: TRBJ2-7; d_call: .; clone_size: once; cdr3_length: 11; v_call: TRBV28; cdr3_aa: CASSFTYEQYF; cdr3_nt: TGTGCCAGCAGTTTTACCTACGAGCAGTACTTC
j_call: TRBJ1-2; d_call: TRBD1; clone_size: .; cdr3_length: 15; v_call: TRBV5-4; cdr3_aa: CASSLGDRGVYGYTF; cdr3_nt: TGTGCCAGCAGCTTAGGGGACAGGGGCGTCTATGGCTACACCTTC
j_call: TRBJ2-1; d_call: .; clone_size: .; cdr3_length: 13; v_call: TRBV6-5; cdr3_aa: CASSYSMAAEQFF; cdr3_nt: TGTGCCAGCAGTTACTCGATGGCCGCTGAGCAGTTCTTC
j_call: TRBJ2-7; d_call: TRBD1; clone_size: .; cdr3_length: 14; v_call: TRBV6-5; cdr3_aa: CASSATGQGYEQYF; cdr3_nt: TGTGCCAGCAGTGCAACGGGACAGGGTTACGAGCAGTACTTC
j_call: TRBJ1-2; d_call: .; clone_size: .; cdr3_length: 16; v_call: TRBV25-1; cdr3_aa: CASSELYSDGDYGYTF; cdr3_nt: TGTGCCAGCAGTGAATTATATTCCGACGGGGACTATGGCTACACCTTC
j_call: TRBJ2-3; d_call: .; clone_size: few; cdr3_length: 15; v_call: TRBV19; cdr3_aa: CASSNGGMSTDTQYF; cdr3_nt: TGTGCCAGTAGTAACGGGGGAATGAGCACAGATACGCAGTATTTT
j_call: TRBJ1-6; d_call: TRBD1; clone_size: .; cdr3_length: 14; v_call: TRBV9; cdr3_aa: CASSASGGNSPLHF; cdr3_nt: TGTGCCAGCAGCGCGTCAGGGGGAAATTCACCCCTCCACTTT
j_call: TRBJ2-2; d_call: TRBD2; clone_size: .; cdr3_length: 15; v_call: TRBV11-2; cdr3_aa: CASSSSGHRSGELFF; cdr3_nt: TGTGCCAGCAGCTCTAGCGGGCATAGGTCCGGGGAGCTGTTTTTT
j_call: TRBJ2-3; d_call: TRBD2; clone_size: once; cdr3_length: 15; v_call: TRBV11-2; cdr3_aa: CASSSSRGGVDTQYF; cdr3_nt: TGTGCCAGCAGCTCGTCCCGGGGGGGGGTGGATACGCAGTATTTT
j_call: TRBJ2-1; d_call: TRBD2; clone_size: .; cdr3_length: 16; v_call: TRBV7-2; cdr3_aa: CASSLGSGGRYNEQFF; cdr3_nt: TGTGCCAGCAGCTTAGGGAGCGGGGGCCGTTACAATGAGCAGTTCTTC
j_call: TRBJ1-3; d_call: .; clone_size: .; cdr3_length: 15; v_call: TRBV4-1; cdr3_aa: CASSQDRDSGNTIYF; cdr3_nt: TGCGCCAGCAGCCAAGATCGGGACTCTGGAAACACCATATATTTT
j_call: TRBJ2-1; d_call: TRBD1; clone_size: .; cdr3_length: 16; v_call: TRBV5-4; cdr3_aa: CASSVGQGEIGNEQFF; cdr3_nt: TGTGCCAGCAGCGTAGGACAGGGGGAAATCGGCAATGAGCAGTTCTTC
j_call: TRBJ2-7; d_call: .; clone_size: .; cdr3_length: 14; v_call: TRBV7-8; cdr3_aa: CASSPVRRGYEQYF; cdr3_nt: TGTGCCAGCAGCCCCGTGAGACGAGGCTACGAGCAGTACTTC
j_call: TRBJ2-1; d_call: .; clone_size: .; cdr3_length: 17; v_call: TRBV7-6; cdr3_aa: CASSLAGGTLAYNEQFF; cdr3_nt: TGTGCCAGCAGCTTAGCGGGGGGGACATTGGCATACAATGAGCAGTTCTTC
j_call: TRBJ2-7; d_call: TRBD2; clone_size: .; cdr3_length: 17; v_call: TRBV5-4; cdr3_aa: CASSLGPLAAGTYEQYF; cdr3_nt: TGTGCCAGCAGCTTGGGCCCCCTAGCGGCAGGGACCTACGAGCAGTACTTC
j_call: TRBJ2-2; d_call: TRBD2; clone_size: .; cdr3_length: 16; v_call: TRBV4-1; cdr3_aa: CASSQAMTSENGELFF; cdr3_nt: TGCGCCAGCAGCCAAGCCATGACTAGCGAGAACGGGGAGCTGTTTTTT
j_call: TRBJ2-7; d_call: TRBD2; clone_size: few; cdr3_length: 15; v_call: TRBV6-1; cdr3_aa: CASSEGLAGSYEQYF; cdr3_nt: TGTGCCAGCAGTGAAGGACTAGCGGGCTCCTACGAGCAGTACTTC
j_call: TRBJ1-3; d_call: .; clone_size: .; cdr3_length: 15; v_call: TRBV5-6; cdr3_aa: CASSSTGPSGNTIYF; cdr3_nt: TGTGCCAGCAGTTCCACAGGTCCCTCTGGAAACACCATATATTTT
j_call: TRBJ2-7; d_call: .; clone_size: .; cdr3_length: 13; v_call: TRBV29-1; cdr3_aa: CSVAAPGIDEQYF; cdr3_nt: TGCAGCGTTGCGGCCCCGGGGATCGACGAGCAGTACTTC
j_call: TRBJ2-3; d_call: .; clone_size: .; cdr3_length: 13; v_call: TRBV27; cdr3_aa: CASSFFPTDTQYF; cdr3_nt: TGTGCCAGCAGTTTTTTCCCAACAGATACGCAGTATTTT
j_call: TRBJ2-1; d_call: .; clone_size: .; cdr3_length: 13; v_call: TRBV29-1; cdr3_aa: CSVEYLANNEQFF; cdr3_nt: TGCAGCGTTGAATACCTAGCTAACAATGAGCAGTTCTTC
j_call: TRBJ2-5; d_call: .; clone_size: .; cdr3_length: 14; v_call: TRBV28; cdr3_aa: CASSPDSLQETQYF; cdr3_nt: TGTGCCAGCAGTCCGGACAGTCTCCAAGAGACCCAGTACTTC
j_call: TRBJ2-7; d_call: TRBD2; clone_size: .; cdr3_length: 14; v_call: TRBV5-1; cdr3_aa: CASKLAGDNYEQYF; cdr3_nt: TGCGCCAGCAAACTAGCGGGGGACAACTACGAGCAGTACTTC
j_call: TRBJ2-7; d_call: .; clone_size: .; cdr3_length: 13; v_call: TRBV4-1; cdr3_aa: CATGGPGVYEQYF; cdr3_nt: TGCGCCACAGGGGGGCCAGGCGTCTACGAGCAGTACTTC
j_call: TRBJ1-2; d_call: TRBD1; clone_size: few; cdr3_length: 15; v_call: TRBV5-1; cdr3_aa: CASSSPPGGDYGYTF; cdr3_nt: TGCGCCAGCAGCTCCCCACCAGGGGGTGACTATGGCTACACCTTC
j_call: TRBJ1-1; d_call: .; clone_size: few; cdr3_length: 15; v_call: TRBV9; cdr3_aa: CASSVLETANTEAFF; cdr3_nt: TGTGCCAGCAGCGTACTAGAGACAGCTAACACTGAAGCTTTCTTT
j_call: TRBJ2-1; d_call: TRBD2; clone_size: .; cdr3_length: 15; v_call: TRBV7-2; cdr3_aa: CASSFIAGGYNEQFF; cdr3_nt: TGTGCCAGCAGCTTTATAGCGGGGGGTTACAATGAGCAGTTCTTC
j_call: TRBJ1-1; d_call: TRBD1; clone_size: .; cdr3_length: 19; v_call: TRBV28; cdr3_aa: CASSSREVYRDRGGTEAFF; cdr3_nt: TGTGCCAGCAGTTCTAGAGAAGTTTACCGGGACAGGGGAGGAACTGAAGCTTTCTTT
j_call: TRBJ1-2; d_call: TRBD1; clone_size: .; cdr3_length: 12; v_call: TRBV7-8; cdr3_aa: CASSLGTDGYTF; cdr3_nt: TGTGCCAGCAGTTTAGGGACAGATGGCTACACCTTC
j_call: TRBJ1-1; d_call: TRBD1; clone_size: .; cdr3_length: 15; v_call: TRBV30; cdr3_aa: CAWSVLLGGNTEAFF; cdr3_nt: TGTGCCTGGAGTGTACTTTTAGGGGGCAACACTGAAGCTTTCTTT
j_call: TRBJ1-4; d_call: TRBD1; clone_size: .; cdr3_length: 15; v_call: TRBV28; cdr3_aa: CASSLLGGGNEKLFF; cdr3_nt: TGTGCCAGCAGTTTATTAGGGGGCGGTAATGAAAAACTGTTTTTT
j_call: TRBJ1-4; d_call: .; clone_size: once; cdr3_length: 19; v_call: TRBV19; cdr3_aa: CASSIDSTGHEGTNEKLFF; cdr3_nt: TGTGCCAGTAGTATAGACTCGACAGGCCACGAGGGAACTAATGAAAAACTGTTTTTT
j_call: TRBJ2-1; d_call: .; clone_size: .; cdr3_length: 15; v_call: TRBV5-1; cdr3_aa: CASSLGSGPYNEQFF; cdr3_nt: TGCGCCAGCAGCTTAGGAAGCGGGCCCTACAATGAGCAGTTCTTC